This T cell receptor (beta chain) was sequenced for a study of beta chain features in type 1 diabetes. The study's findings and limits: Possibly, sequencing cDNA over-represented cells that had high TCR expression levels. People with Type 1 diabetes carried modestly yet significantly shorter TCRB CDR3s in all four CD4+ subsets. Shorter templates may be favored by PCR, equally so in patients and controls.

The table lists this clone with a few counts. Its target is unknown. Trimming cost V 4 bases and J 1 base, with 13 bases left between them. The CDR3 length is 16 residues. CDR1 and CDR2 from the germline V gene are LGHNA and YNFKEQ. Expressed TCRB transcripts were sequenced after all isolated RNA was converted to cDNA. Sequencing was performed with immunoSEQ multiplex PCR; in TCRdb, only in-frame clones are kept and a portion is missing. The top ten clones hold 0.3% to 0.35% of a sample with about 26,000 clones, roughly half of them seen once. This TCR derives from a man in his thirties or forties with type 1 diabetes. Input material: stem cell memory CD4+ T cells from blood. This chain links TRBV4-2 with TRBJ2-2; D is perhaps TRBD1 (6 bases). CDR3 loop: CASSLYPGQNTGELFF. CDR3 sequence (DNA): TGTGCCAGCAGCCTTTACCCGGGACAGAACACCGGGGAGCTGTTTTTT.